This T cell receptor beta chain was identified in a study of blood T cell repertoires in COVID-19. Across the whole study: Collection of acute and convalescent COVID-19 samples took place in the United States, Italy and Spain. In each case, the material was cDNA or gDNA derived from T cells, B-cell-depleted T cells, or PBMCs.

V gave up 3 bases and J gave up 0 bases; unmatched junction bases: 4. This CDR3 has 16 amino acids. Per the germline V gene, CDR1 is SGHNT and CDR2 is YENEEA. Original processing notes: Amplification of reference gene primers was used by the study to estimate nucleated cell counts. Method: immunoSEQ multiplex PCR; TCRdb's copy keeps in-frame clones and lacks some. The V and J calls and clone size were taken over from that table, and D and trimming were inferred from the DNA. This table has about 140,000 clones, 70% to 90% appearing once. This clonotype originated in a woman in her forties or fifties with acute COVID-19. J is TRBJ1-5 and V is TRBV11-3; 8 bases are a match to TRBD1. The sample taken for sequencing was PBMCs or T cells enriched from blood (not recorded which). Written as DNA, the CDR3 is TGTGCCAGCAGCTTCAACAGGGGGGCTAGCAATCAGCCCCAGCATTTT. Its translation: CASSFNRGASNQPQHF.